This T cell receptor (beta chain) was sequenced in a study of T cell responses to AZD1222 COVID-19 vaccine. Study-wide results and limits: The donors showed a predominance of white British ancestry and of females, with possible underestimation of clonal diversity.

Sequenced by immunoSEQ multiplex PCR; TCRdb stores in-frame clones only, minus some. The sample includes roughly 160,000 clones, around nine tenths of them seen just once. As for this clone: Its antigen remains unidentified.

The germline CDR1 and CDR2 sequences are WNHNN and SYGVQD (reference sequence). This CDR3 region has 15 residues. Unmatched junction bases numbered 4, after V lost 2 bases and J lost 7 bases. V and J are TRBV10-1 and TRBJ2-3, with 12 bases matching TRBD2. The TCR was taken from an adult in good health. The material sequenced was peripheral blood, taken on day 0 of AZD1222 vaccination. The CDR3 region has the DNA TGCGCCAGCAGTGAGCTAGCGGGAGGGCAAAATACGCAGTATTTT. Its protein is CASSELAGGQNTQYF.